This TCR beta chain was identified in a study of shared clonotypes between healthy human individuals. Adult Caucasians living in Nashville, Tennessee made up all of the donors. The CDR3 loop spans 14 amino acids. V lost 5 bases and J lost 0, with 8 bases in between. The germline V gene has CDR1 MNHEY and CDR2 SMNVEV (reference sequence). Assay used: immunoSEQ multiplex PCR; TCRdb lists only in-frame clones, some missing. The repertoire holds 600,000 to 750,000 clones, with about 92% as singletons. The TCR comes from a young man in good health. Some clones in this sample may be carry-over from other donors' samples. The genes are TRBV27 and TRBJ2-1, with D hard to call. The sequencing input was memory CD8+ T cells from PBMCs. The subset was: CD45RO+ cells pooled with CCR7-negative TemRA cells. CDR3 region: CASSEKSSYNEQFF. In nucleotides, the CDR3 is TGTGCCAGCAGTGAGAAGAGCTCCTACAATGAGCAGTTCTTC.